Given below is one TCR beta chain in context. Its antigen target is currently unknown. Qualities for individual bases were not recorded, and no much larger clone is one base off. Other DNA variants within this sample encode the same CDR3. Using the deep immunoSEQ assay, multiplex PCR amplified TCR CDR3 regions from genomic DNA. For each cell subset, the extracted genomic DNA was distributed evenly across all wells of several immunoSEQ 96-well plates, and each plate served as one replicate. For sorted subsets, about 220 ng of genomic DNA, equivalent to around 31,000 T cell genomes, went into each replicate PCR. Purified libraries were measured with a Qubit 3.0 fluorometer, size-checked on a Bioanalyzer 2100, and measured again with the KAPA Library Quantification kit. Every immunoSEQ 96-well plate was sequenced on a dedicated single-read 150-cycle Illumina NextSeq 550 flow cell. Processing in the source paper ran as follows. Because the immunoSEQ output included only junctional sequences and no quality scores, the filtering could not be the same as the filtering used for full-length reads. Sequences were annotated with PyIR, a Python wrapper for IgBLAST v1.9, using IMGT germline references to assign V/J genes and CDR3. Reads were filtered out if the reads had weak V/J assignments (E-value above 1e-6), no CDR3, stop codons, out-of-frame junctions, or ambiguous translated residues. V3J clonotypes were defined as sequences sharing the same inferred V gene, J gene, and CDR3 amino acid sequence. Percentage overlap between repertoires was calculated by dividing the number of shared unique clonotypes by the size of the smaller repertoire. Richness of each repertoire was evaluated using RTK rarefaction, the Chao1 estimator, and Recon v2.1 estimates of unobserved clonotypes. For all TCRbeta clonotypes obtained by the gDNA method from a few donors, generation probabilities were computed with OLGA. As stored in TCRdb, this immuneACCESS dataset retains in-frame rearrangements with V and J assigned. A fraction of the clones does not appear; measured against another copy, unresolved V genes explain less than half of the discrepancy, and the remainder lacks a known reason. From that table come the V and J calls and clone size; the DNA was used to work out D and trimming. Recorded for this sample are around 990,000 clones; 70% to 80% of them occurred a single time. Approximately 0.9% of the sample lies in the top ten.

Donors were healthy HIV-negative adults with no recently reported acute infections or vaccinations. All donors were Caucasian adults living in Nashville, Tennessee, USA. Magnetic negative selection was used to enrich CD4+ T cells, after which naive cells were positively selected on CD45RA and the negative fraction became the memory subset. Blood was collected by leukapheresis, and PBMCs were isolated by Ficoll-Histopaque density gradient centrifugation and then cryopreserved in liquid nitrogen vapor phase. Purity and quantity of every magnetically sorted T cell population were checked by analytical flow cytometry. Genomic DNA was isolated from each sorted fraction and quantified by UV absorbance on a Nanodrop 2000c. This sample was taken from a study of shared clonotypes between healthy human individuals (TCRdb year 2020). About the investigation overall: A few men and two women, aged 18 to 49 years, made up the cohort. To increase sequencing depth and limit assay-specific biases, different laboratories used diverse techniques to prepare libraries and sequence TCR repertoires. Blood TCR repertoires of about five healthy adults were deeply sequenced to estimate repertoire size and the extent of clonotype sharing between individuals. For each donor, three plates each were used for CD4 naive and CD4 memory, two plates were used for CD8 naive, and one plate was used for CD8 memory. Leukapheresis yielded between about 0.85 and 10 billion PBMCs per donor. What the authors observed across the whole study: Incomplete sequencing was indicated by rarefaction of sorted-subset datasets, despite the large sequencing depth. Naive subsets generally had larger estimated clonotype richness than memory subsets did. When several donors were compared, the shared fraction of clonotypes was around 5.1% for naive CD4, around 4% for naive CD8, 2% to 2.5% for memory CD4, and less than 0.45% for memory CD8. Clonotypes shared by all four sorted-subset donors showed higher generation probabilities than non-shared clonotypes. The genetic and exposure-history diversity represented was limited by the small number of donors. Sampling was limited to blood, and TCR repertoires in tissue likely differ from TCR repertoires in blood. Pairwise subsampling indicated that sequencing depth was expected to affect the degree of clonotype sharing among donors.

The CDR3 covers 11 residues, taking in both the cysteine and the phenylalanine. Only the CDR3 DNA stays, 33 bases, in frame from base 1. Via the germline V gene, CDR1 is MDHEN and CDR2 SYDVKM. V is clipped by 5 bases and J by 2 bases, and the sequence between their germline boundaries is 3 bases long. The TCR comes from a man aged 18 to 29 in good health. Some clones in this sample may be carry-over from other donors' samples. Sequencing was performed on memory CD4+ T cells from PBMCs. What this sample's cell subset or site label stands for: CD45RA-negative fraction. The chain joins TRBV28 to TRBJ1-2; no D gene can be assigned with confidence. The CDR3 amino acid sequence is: CASSPNYGYTF. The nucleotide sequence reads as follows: TGTGCCAGCAGTCCAAACTATGGCTACACCTTC.